A selection of T cell receptor beta chains follows, all from one sample in a study of blood T cell repertoires in COVID-19. Assay used: immunoSEQ multiplex PCR; TCRdb lists only in-frame clones, some missing. The repertoire includes around 230,000 clones, about four fifths of them detected once, and 2% to 3% sits in the top ten. What was sequenced was peripheral blood. Receptors originate from a middle-aged woman with active or convalescent COVID-19. The CDR3 runs from the conserved cysteine through the conserved F or W. The D gene is left open where the match is weak. Where a row states a size, it is once, few, many or the class of an expanded clone; other rows omit it.

>TRBV29-1|once|TRBJ1-1|TRBD1
TGCAGCGTATCGACAGGGATGACTGAAGCTTTCTTT
CSVSTGMTEAFF
>TRBV13|.|TRBJ1-3|.
TGTGCCAGCAGCCGAGACAGAAGGAACACCATATATTTT
CASSRDRRNTIYF
>TRBV18|.|TRBJ1-2|.
TGTGCCAGTCGGGGGTCCTATGGCTACACCTTC
CASRGSYGYTF
>TRBV2|.|TRBJ1-2|TRBD1
TGTGCCAGCAGTTCGGACAGGGAGCCAAACTATGGCTACACCTTC
CASSSDREPNYGYTF
>TRBV5-8|.|TRBJ2-1|.
TGTGCCAGCAGCTTGGGCGGGGAGGTAGAAAATGAGCAGTTCTTC
CASSLGGEVENEQFF
>TRBV6-5|.|TRBJ2-2|TRBD2
TGTGCCAGCAGTTACGGCGGGAGGAGCTACACCGGGGAGCTGTTTTTT
CASSYGGRSYTGELFF
>TRBV7-9|.|TRBJ2-7|.
TGTGCCAGCAGCTTAGGGCTTATGGACGAGCAGTACTTC
CASSLGLMDEQYF
>TRBV18|.|TRBJ2-3|TRBD1
TGTGCCAGCTCACAGGGGGCTTTTATCACAGATACGCAGTATTTT
CASSQGAFITDTQYF
>TRBV29-1|.|TRBJ2-7|TRBD1
TGCAGCGTTGCCGGTTGGGCAGGGGGCGACGAGCAGTACTTC
CSVAGWAGGDEQYF
>TRBV2|.|TRBJ1-1|.
TGTGCCAGCAGTGTGCAGGGCACTGAAGCTTTCTTT
CASSVQGTEAFF
>TRBV28|.|TRBJ2-7|.
TGTGCCAGCAGTGTCGTTTACGAGCAGTACTTC
CASSVVYEQYF
>TRBV11-2|.|TRBJ2-7|.
TGTGCCAGCAGCTCCCACAAGTACGAGCAGTACTTC
CASSSHKYEQYF
>TRBV5-4|.|TRBJ2-3|.
TGTGCCAGCAGCTTTGGAGCGGCTATAAGCACAGATACGCAGTATTTT
CASSFGAAISTDTQYF
>TRBV2|.|TRBJ2-3|TRBD1
TGTGCCAGCAGCCAGGGGGCACAAGCGGATACGCAGTATTTT
CASSQGAQADTQYF
>TRBV18|.|TRBJ1-2|TRBD1
TGTGCCAGCTCAACCTCGACAGGGACGAGCTACACCTTC
CASSTSTGTSYTF
>TRBV12-3/TRBV12-4|once|TRBJ2-7|.
TGTGCCAGCAGTTCCTCTTCCGAGCAGTACTTC
CASSSSSEQYF
>TRBV30|few|TRBJ1-4|.
TGTGCCTGGAGTGTACGGGCAGGGGAAGAAAAACTGTTTTTT
CAWSVRAGEEKLFF
>TRBV28|.|TRBJ1-2|.
TGTGCCAGCACCCCCTTGACGGGATCCGGTGGCTACACCTTC
CASTPLTGSGGYTF
>TRBV27|.|TRBJ2-7|.
TGTGCCAGCAGTCTTTCAGTAACCAGGGTGTACGAGCAGTACTTC
CASSLSVTRVYEQYF
>TRBV2|few|TRBJ2-5|.
TGTGCCAGCAGTGAAGCGGTCAGGGGTTCAGAGACCCAGTACTTC
CASSEAVRGSETQYF
>TRBV29-1|once|TRBJ1-1|.
TGCAGCGTCCAGACAGGGAACACTGAAGCTTTCTTT
CSVQTGNTEAFF
>TRBV11-3|.|TRBJ1-2|TRBD1
TGTGCCAGCAGCTCACAGGGGCCCCGGTCGAGCTACACCTTC
CASSSQGPRSSYTF
>TRBV19|.|TRBJ2-1|TRBD2
TGTGCCAGTAGTGGACAGGGGGGGACTAGCGGGAGGACCTACAATGAGCAGTTCTTC
CASSGQGGTSGRTYNEQFF
>TRBV12-3/TRBV12-4|.|TRBJ1-2|.
TGTGCCACCTCCGTCGGTGGCTACACCTTC
CATSVGGYTF
>TRBV5-5|once|TRBJ2-5|.
TGTGCCAGCAGCTTGGTTCTACAGGCAGAGACCCAGTACTTC
CASSLVLQAETQYF
>TRBV19|.|TRBJ2-2|TRBD2
TGTGCCAGTAGTAGGGGACTAGCGGGAGGTGGCAACACCGGGGAGCTGTTTTTT
CASSRGLAGGGNTGELFF
>TRBV6-5|.|TRBJ2-2|.
TGTGCCAGCACCTCGGGGTACACCGGGGAGCTGTTTTTT
CASTSGYTGELFF
>TRBV20-1|.|TRBJ2-1|.
TGCAGTGCTAGAGATGGGGCGACGAGCCTCTTC
CSARDGATSLF
>TRBV10-2|.|TRBJ2-3|TRBD2
TGCGCCAGCAGTGGGACTAGCGGGAGTGCTGATACGCAGTATTTT
CASSGTSGSADTQYF
>TRBV29-1|.|TRBJ2-5|.
TGCAGCCCCCCCGTGTGGGCGCTTCGACGGGAGACCCAGTACTTC
CSPPVWALRRETQYF
>TRBV28|.|TRBJ2-7|.
TGTGCCAGCAGTTTACTAGGATTAGAGTACTTC
CASSLLGLEYF
>TRBV18|.|TRBJ2-7|TRBD1
TGTGCCAGCTCACCCGGGACAGAGGAGGAGCAGTACTTC
CASSPGTEEEQYF
>TRBV19|.|TRBJ2-2|TRBD2
TGTGCCAGTAGTATAGGGGCTAGCGGAGACACCGGGGAGCTGTTTTTT
CASSIGASGDTGELFF
>TRBV24-1|.|TRBJ1-1|.
TGTGCCACCAGTGATTCTGCGGGGGGATGGACTGAAGCTTTCTTT
CATSDSAGGWTEAFF
>TRBV7-6|.|TRBJ1-1|.
TGTGCCAGCAGCTTAGAAGGGGGCACTGAAGCTTTCTTT
CASSLEGGTEAFF
>TRBV6-5|.|TRBJ1-1|.
TGTGCCAGCAGTTACTCGCCCGGGGACACTGAAGCTTTCTTT
CASSYSPGDTEAFF
>TRBV16|.|TRBJ2-6|.
TGTGCCAGCAGCCAATCGGTAACGACTCCCTGCTCTGGGGCCAACGTCCTGACTTTC
CASSQSVTTPCSGANVLTF
>TRBV19|few|TRBJ1-5|.
TGTGCCAGTATACCAATGGGGGGGGTAAGCAATCAGCCCCAGCATTTT
CASIPMGGVSNQPQHF
>TRBV12-5|.|TRBJ2-5|TRBD2
TGTGCTAGTGGAATTCGCAGCGGGAGGGTATCTCAAGAGACCCAGTACTTC
CASGIRSGRVSQETQYF
>TRBV24-1|.|TRBJ2-1|TRBD2
TGTGCCACCGGGACTAGCGGAACCTACAATGAGCAGTTCTTC
CATGTSGTYNEQFF
>TRBV27|once|TRBJ1-2|TRBD1
TGTGCCAGCAGACAGACAGGGGATAACTATGGCTACACCTTC
CASRQTGDNYGYTF
>TRBV27|.|TRBJ2-3|.
TGTGCCAGCAGTTTGGATGGAGAGGATACGCAGTATTTT
CASSLDGEDTQYF
>TRBV6-5|.|TRBJ1-4|.
TGTGCCAGCAGACGAGTTGCAACTAATGAAAAACTGTTTTTT
CASRRVATNEKLFF
>TRBV19|.|TRBJ1-5|TRBD1
TGTGCCAGGACAGGGCCCTCTTTCTCTTATCAGCCCCAGCATTTT
CARTGPSFSYQPQHF
>TRBV25-1|.|TRBJ2-3|.
TGTGCCAGCAGACCGCGAGGCGTTGGCGATACGCAGTATTTT
CASRPRGVGDTQYF
>TRBV4-2|.|TRBJ2-7|TRBD2
TGTGCCAGCAGCCAAACTAGCGGGAGGGTTTTGGACGAGCAGTACTTC
CASSQTSGRVLDEQYF
>TRBV10-1|.|TRBJ2-3|TRBD2
TGCGCCAGCAGTTTACTAGCGGGAGGGACAGATACGCAGTATTTT
CASSLLAGGTDTQYF
>TRBV28|.|TRBJ2-4|.
TGTGCCAGCAGTTTCAAGACAGGCCTCCTGGACATTCAGTACTTC
CASSFKTGLLDIQYF
>TRBV6-5|.|TRBJ2-1|.
TGTGCCAGCCGGTCGTTTTCAGTCGCAGGTGAGCAGTTCTTC
CASRSFSVAGEQFF
>TRBV3-1/TRBV3-2|once|TRBJ1-2|.
TGTGCCAGCAGCCAGGAGTTGCCGAATACTAACTATGGCTACACCTTC
CASSQELPNTNYGYTF
>TRBV5-1|.|TRBJ2-1|TRBD1
TGCGCCAGCAGCGACACATCGGGACAGGGGGCGGACAATGAGCAGTTCTTC
CASSDTSGQGADNEQFF
>TRBV7-2|.|TRBJ2-1|.
TGTGCCAGCAGCTTAAACAGCAACAATGAGCAGTTCTTC
CASSLNSNNEQFF